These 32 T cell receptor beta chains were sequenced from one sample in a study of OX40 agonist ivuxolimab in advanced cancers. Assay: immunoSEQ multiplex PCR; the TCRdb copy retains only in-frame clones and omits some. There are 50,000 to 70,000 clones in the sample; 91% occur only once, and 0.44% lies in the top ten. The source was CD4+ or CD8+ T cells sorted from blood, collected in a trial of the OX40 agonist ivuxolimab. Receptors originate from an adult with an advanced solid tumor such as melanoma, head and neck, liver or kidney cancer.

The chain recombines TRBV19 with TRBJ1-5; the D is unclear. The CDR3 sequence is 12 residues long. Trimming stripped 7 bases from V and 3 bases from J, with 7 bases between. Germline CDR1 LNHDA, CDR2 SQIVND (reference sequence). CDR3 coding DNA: TGTGCCAGTAATCAAGACAATCAGCCCCAGCATTTT. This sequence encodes CASNQDNQPQHF.

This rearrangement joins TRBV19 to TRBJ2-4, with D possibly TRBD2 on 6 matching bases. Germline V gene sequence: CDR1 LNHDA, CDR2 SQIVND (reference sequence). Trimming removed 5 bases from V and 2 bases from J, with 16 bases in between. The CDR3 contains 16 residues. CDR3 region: CASSPPGTSSKNIQYF. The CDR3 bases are TGTGCCAGTAGTCCCCCCGGGACTTCCTCCAAAAACATTCAGTACTTC.

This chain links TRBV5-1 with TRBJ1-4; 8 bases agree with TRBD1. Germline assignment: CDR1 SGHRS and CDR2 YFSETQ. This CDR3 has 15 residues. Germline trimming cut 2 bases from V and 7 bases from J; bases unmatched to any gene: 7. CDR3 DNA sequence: TGCGCCAGCAGCTTAGAAAGGACAGGGTCTGAAAAACTGTTTTTT. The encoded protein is CASSLERTGSEKLFF.

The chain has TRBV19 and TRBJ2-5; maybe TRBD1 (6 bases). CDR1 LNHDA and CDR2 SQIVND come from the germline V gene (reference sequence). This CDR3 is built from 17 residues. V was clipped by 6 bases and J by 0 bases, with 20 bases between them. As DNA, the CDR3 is TGTGCCAGTAGCGCCCGGACAGCATCGCCCTACCAAGAGACCCAGTACTTC. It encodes CASSARTASPYQETQYF.

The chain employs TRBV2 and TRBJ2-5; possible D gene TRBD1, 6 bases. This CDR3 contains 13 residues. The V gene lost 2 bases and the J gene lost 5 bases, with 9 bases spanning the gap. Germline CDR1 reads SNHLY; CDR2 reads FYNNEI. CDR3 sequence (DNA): TGTGCCAGCAGTGAACAGGGGCCGGAGACCCAGTACTTC. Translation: CASSEQGPETQYF.

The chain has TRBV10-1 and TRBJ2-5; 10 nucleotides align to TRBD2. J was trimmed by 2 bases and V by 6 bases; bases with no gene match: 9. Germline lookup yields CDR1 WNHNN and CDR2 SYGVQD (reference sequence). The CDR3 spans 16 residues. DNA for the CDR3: TGCGCCAGCAGCGGGTCGCCTAGCGGGAGTCAAGAGACCCAGTACTTC. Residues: CASSGSPSGSQETQYF.

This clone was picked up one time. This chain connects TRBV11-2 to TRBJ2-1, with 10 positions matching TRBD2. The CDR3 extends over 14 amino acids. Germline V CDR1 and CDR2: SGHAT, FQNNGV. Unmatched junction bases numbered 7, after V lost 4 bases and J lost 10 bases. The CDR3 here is CASSSLAGVREQFF. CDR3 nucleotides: TGTGCCAGCAGCTCCCTAGCGGGAGTACGGGAGCAGTTCTTC.

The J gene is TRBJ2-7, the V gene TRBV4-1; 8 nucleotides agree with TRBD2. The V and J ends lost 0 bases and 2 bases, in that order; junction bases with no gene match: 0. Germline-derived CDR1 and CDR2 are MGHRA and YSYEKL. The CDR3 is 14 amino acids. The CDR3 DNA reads TGCGCCAGCAGCCAAGAAGCGGGGGCCTACGAGCAGTACTTC. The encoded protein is CASSQEAGAYEQYF.

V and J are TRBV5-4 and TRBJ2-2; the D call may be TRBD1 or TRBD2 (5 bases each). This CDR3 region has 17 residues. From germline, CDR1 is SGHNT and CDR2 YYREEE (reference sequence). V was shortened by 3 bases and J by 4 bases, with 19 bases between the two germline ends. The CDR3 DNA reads TGTGCCAGCAGCTCAGGTAACCTGGGACGTATCACCGGGGAGCTGTTTTTT. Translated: CASSSGNLGRITGELFF.

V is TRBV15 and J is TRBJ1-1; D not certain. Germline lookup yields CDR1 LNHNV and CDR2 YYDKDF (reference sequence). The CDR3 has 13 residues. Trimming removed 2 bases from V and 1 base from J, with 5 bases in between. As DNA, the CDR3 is TGTGCCACCAGCAGATTTCAGAACACTGAAGCTTTCTTT. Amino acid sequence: CATSRFQNTEAFF. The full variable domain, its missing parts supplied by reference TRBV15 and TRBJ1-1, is DAMVIQNPRYQVTQFGKPVTLSCSQTLNHNVMYWYQQKSSQAPKLLFHYYDKDFNNEADTPDNFQSRRPNTSFCFLDIRSPGLGDTAMYLCATSRFQNTEAFFGQGTRLTVV.

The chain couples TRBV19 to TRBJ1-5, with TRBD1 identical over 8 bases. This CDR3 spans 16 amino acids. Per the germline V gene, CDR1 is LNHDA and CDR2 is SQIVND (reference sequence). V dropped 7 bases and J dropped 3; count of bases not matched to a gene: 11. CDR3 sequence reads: CASKMGDRPSNQPQHF. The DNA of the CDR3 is TGTGCCAGTAAAATGGGGGACAGGCCCTCCAATCAGCCCCAGCATTTT. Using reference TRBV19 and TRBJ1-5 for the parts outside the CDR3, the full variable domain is DGGITQSPKYLFRKEGQNVTLSCEQNLNHDAMYWYRQDPGQGLRLIYYSQIVNDFQKGDIAEGYSVSREKKESFPLTVTSAQKNPTAFYLCASKMGDRPSNQPQHFGDGTRLSIL.

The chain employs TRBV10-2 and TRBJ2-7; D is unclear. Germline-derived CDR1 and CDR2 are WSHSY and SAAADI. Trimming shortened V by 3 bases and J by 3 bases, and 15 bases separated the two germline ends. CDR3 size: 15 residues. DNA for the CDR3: TGCGCCAGCAGTGAAAGGACCGCTTCCCTCTACGAGCAGTACTTC. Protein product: CASSERTASLYEQYF.

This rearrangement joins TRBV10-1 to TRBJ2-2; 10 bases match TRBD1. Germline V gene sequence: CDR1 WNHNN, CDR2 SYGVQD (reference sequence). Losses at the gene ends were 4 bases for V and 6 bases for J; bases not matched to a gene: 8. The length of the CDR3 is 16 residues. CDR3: CASSATGQGFAGELFF. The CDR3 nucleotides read TGCGCCAGCAGTGCAACGGGACAGGGGTTCGCCGGGGAGCTGTTTTTT.

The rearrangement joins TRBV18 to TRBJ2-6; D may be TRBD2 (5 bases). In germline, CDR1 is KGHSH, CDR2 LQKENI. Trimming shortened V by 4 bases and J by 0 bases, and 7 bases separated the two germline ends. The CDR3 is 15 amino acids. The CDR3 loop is CASSLRDSGANVLTF. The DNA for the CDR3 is TGTGCCAGCTCACTACGGGACTCTGGGGCCAACGTCCTGACTTTC.

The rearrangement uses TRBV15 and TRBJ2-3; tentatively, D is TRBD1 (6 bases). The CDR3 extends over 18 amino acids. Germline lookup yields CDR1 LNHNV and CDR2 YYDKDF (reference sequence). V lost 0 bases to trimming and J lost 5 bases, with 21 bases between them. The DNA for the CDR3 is TGTGCCACCAGCAGAGATAACAGGGCGGCTAGCAGGAAAGATACGCAGTATTTT. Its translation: CATSRDNRAASRKDTQYF.

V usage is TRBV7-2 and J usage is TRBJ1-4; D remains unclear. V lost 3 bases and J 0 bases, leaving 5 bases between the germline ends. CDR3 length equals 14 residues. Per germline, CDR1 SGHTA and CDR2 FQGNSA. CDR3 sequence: CASSLGTTNEKLFF. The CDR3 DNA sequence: TGTGCCAGCAGCTTGGGGACAACTAATGAAAAACTGTTTTTT.

CDR3 amino acids: CASSFASGISYEQYF. In DNA, the CDR3 is TGTGCCAGCAGCTTCGCAAGCGGAATATCCTACGAGCAGTACTTC. The V and J genes are TRBV7-8 and TRBJ2-7, with a weak D call TRBD2 (5 bases). Germline CDR1 and CDR2: SGHVS and FQNEAQ. The V end was cut by 3 bases, the J end by 1 base, with 13 bases between. This CDR3 comprises 15 residues.

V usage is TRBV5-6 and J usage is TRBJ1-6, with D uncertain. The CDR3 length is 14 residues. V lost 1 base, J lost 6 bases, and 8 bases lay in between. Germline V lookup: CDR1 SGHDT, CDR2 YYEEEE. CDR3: CASSLKGFNSPLHF. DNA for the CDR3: TGTGCCAGCAGCTTGAAAGGTTTTAATTCACCCCTCCACTTT.

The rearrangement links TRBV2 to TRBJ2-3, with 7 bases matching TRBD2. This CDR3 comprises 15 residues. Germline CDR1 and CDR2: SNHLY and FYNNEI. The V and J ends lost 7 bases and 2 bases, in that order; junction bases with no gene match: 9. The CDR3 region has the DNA TGTGCCAGCACCATGACTAGCATAAACACAGATACGCAGTATTTT. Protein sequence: CASTMTSINTDTQYF.

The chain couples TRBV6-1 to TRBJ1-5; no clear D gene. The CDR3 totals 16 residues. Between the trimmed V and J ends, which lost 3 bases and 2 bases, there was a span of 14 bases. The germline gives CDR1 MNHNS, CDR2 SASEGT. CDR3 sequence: CASSDRRVLGNQPQHF. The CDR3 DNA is TGTGCCAGCAGTGATAGAAGAGTTCTCGGCAATCAGCCCCAGCATTTT.

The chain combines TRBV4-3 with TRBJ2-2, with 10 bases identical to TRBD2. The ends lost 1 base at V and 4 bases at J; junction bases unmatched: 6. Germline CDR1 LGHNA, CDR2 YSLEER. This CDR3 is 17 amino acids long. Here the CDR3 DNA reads TGCGCCAGCAGCCAAGTTTCTAGCGGGAGCCTCACCGGGGAGCTGTTTTTT. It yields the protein CASSQVSSGSLTGELFF.

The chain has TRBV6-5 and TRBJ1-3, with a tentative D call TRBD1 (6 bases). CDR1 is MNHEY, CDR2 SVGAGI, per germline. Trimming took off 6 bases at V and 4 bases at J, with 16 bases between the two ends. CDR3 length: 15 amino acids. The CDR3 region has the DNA TGTGCCAGCAGAGAGTCCATGGGGGCCGGAAACACCATATATTTT. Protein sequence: CASRESMGAGNTIYF.

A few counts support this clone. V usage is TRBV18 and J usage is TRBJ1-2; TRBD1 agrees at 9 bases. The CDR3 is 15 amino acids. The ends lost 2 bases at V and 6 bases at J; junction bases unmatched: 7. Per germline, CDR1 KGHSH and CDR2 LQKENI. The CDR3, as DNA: TGTGCCAGCTCACCAACACAGGGGGCAAGGGATGGCTACACCTTC. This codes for CASSPTQGARDGYTF.

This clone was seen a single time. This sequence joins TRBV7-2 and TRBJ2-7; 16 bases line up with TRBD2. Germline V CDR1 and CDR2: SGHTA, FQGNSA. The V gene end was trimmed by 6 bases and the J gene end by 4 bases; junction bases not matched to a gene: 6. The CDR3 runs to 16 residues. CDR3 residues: CASREGTSGREYEQYF. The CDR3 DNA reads TGTGCCAGCAGGGAAGGGACTAGCGGGAGGGAGTACGAGCAGTACTTC.

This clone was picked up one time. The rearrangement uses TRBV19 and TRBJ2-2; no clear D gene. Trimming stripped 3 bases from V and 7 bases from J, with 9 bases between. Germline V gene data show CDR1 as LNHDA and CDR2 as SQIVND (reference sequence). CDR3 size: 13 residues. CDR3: CASSIMASGELFF. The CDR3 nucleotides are TGTGCCAGTAGTATTATGGCAAGCGGGGAGCTGTTTTTT.

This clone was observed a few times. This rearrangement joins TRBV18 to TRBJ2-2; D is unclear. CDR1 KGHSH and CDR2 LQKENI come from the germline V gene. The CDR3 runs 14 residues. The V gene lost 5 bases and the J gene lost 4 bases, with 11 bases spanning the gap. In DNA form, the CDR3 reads TGTGCCAGCTCAACCCGAATTCCCACCGGGGAGCTGTTTTTT. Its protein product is CASSTRIPTGELFF.

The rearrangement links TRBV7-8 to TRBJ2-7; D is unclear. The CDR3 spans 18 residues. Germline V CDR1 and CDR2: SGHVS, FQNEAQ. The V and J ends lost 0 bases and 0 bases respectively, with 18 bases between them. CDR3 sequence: CASSLATGSFLSSYEQYF. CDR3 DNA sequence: TGTGCCAGCAGCTTAGCTACCGGCAGCTTCCTTTCCTCCTACGAGCAGTACTTC.

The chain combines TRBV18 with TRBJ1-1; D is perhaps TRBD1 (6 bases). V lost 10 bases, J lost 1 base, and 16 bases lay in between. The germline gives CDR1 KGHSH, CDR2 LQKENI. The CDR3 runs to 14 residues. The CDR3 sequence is CATGKGQPNTEAFF. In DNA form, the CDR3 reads TGTGCCACGGGGAAAGGACAGCCGAACACTGAAGCTTTCTTT.

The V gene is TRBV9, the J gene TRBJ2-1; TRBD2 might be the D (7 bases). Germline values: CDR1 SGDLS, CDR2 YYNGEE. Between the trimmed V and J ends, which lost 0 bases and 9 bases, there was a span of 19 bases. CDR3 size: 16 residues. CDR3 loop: CASSVVVSGGLSEQFF. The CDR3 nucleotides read TGTGCCAGCAGCGTAGTGGTTTCGGGGGGCCTGAGTGAGCAGTTCTTC. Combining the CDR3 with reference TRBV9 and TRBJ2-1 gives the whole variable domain DSGVTQTPKHLITATGQRVTLRCSPRSGDLSVYWYQQSLDQGLQFLIQYYNGEERAKGNILERFSAQQFPDLHSELNLSSLELGDSALYFCASSVVVSGGLSEQFFGPGTRLTVL.

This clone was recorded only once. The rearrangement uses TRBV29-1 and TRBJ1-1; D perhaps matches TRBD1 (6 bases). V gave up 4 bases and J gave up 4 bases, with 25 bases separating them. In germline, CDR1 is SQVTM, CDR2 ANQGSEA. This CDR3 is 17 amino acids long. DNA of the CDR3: TGCAGCGTTGGTTCCACCGGGACAATACTTTCCGGCACTGAAGCTTTCTTT. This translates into CSVGSTGTILSGTEAFF.

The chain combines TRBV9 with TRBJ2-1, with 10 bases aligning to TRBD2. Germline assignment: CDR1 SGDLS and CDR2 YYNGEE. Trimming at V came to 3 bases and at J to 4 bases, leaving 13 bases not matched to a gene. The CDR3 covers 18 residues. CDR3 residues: CASSASSGSLGRYNEQFF. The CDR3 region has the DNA TGTGCCAGCAGCGCCTCTAGCGGGAGTTTGGGGCGATACAATGAGCAGTTCTTC.

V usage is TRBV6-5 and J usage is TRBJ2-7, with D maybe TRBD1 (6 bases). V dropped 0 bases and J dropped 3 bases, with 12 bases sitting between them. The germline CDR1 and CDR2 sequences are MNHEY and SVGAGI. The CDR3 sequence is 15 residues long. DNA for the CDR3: TGTGCCAGCAGTTACTCATGGGGGCAAGACTACGAGCAGTACTTC. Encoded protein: CASSYSWGQDYEQYF.